This T cell receptor (beta chain) appears in the sequencing data of a study of cytomegalovirus exposure and HLA in healthy donors. Separation from the roughly 700-subject first cohort characterized the roughly 110-subject validation cohort, to which the donors belonged. Study-wide points: Cytomegalovirus-associated TCR beta chains were listed, numbering approximately 150. The classifier was said to identify cytomegalovirus status with high specificity and sensitivity.

About this clone: As yet, its antigen is unknown.

Method: immunoSEQ multiplex PCR; TCRdb's copy keeps in-frame clones and lacks some. This table has 140,000 or so clones, approximately 90% appearing once. This CDR3 comprises 13 residues. Trimming at V came to 2 bases and at J to 8 bases, leaving 4 bases not matched to a gene. Germline V lookup: CDR1 MGHDK, CDR2 SYGVNS. The chain recombines TRBV25-1 with TRBJ1-2, with 8 bases fitting TRBD1. The TCR sequence derives from a woman aged 25-40 years in good health and CMV-seropositive. The source material was PBMCs. The CDR3 coding sequence is TGTGCCAGCAGTGAACAGGGGGCGCCAGGCTACACCTTC. This sequence encodes CASSEQGAPGYTF.